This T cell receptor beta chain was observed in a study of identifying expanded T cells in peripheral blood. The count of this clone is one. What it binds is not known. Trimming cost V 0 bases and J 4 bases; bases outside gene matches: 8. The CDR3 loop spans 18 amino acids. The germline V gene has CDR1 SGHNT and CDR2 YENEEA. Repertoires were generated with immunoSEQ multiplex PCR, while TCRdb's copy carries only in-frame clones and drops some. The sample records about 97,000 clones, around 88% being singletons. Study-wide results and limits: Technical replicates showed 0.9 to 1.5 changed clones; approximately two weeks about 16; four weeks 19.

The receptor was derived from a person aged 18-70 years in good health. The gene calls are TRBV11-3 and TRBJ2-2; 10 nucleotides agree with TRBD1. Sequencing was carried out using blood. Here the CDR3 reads CASSLEDLTGGFTGELFF. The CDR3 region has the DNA TGTGCCAGCAGCTTAGAAGACCTGACAGGGGGCTTCACCGGGGAGCTGTTTTTT. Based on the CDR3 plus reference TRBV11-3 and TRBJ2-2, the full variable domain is EAGVVQSPRYKIIEKKQPVAFWCNPISGHNTLYWYLQNLGQGPELLIRYENEEAVDDSQLPKDRFSAERLKGVDSTLKIQPAELGDSAVYLCASSLEDLTGGFTGELFFGEGSRLTVL.